The source of this TCR beta chain is a study of blood T cell repertoires in COVID-19. Study-level background: The origin of the acute and convalescent COVID-19 samples was the United States, Italy and Spain. From T cells, B-cell-depleted T cells, or PBMCs came the material, which was cDNA or gDNA.

Authors' data handling: Scientists estimated how many nucleated cells there were by amplifying reference gene primers. Profiling relied on immunoSEQ multiplex PCR, and the TCRdb table lists in-frame clones only, not all of them. The V and J calls and clone size come from that table; D and trimming were worked out from the DNA. The sample shows about 68,000 clones, about 82% of them seen only once. V shed 5 bases, J shed 3 bases, and the junction held 4 bases outside the gene matches. Germline CDR1 SEHNR, CDR2 FQNEAQ (reference sequence). CDR3 length equals 14 residues. The clonotype was recovered from a man over 45 with acute or convalescent COVID-19. The chain carries TRBV7-9 and TRBJ2-5; 9 bases line up with TRBD2. Sequencing was carried out using peripheral blood. The CDR3, as DNA: TGTGCCAGCAGCAAACGGACTAGCGAAGAGACCCAGTACTTC. Its translation: CASSKRTSEETQYF. Full variable domain (remainder filled in from reference TRBV7-9 and TRBJ2-5): DTGVSQNPRHKITKRGQNVTFRCDPISEHNRLYWYRQTLGQGPEFLTYFQNEAQLEKSRLLSDRFSAERPKGSFSTLEIQRTEQGDSAMYLCASSKRTSEETQYFGPGTRLLVL.